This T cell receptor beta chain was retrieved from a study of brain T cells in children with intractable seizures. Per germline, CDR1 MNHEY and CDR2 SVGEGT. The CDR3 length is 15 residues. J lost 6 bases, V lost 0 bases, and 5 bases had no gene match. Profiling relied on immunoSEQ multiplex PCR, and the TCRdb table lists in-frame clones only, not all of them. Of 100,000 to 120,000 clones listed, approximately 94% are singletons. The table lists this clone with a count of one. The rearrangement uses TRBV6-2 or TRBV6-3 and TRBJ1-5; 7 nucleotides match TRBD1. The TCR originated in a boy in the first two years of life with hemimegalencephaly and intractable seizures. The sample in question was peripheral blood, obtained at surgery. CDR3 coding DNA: TGTGCCAGCAGTTACTCCACGAGGGGGCTTCAGCCCCAGCATTTT. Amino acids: CASSYSTRGLQPQHF.